Only a few counts were recorded for the clone carrying this T cell receptor beta chain. Amplification used 60 Vbeta primers and 13 Jbeta primers. Sequenced by immunoSEQ multiplex PCR; TCRdb stores in-frame clones only, minus some. Here the sample spans around 120,000 clones, 65% to 80% being singletons. This sample was included in a study of cytomegalovirus exposure and HLA in healthy donors. Germline loops: CDR1 SQVTM, CDR2 ANQGSEA. V shed 4 bases, J shed 6 bases, and the junction held 5 bases outside the gene matches. The CDR3 length is 13 residues. This sequence joins TRBV29-1 and TRBJ1-5; 8 positions match TRBD1. Specimen: PBMCs. The clonotype was recovered from a man aged 55 to 70 in good health and CMV-seropositive. In nucleotides, the CDR3 is TGCAGCGTTGCGGGGACAGGTGGTCAGCCCCAGCATTTT. Translation: CSVAGTGGQPQHF.